This TCR beta chain was observed in a study of blood T cells in healthy people across ages. Investigators took roughly 10 milliliters of peripheral blood from every donor. Primed by a sample-barcoded 5' primer and a J-beta primer mix, a second PCR proceeded for about 6 to 11 cycles. TCRdb processed the 5' RACE reads anew with MiXCR; each CDR3 protein has one entry. The table shows more than 550,000 distinct CDR3 sequences, with approximately 22% occurring only once. Trimming shortened V by 1 base and J by 6 bases, and 16 bases separated the two germline ends. The CDR3 extends over 17 amino acids. The material sequenced was blood. The chain recombines TRBV12-3 or TRBV12-4 with TRBJ1-6; tentatively, D is TRBD1 (5 bases). This TCR derives from a man between 65 and 79 years old in good health. CDR3 in amino acids: CASSLEAGLGGNSPLHF. The CDR3 DNA is TGTGCCAGCAGTTTAGAGGCAGGGTTGGGTGGTAATTCACCCCTCCACTTT.